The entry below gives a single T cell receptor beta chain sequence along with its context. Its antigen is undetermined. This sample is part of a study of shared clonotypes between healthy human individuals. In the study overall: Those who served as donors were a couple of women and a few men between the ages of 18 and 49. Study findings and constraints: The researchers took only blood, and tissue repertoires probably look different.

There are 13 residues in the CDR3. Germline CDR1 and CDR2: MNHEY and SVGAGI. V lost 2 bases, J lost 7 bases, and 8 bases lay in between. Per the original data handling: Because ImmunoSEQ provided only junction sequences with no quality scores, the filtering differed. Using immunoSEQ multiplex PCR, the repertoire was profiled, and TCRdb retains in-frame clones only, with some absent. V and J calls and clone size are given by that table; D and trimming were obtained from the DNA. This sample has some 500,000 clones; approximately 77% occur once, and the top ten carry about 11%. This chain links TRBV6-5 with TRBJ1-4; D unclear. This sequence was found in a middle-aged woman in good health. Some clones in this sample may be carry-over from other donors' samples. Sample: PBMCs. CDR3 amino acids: CASSYQQGEKLFF. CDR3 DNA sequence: TGTGCCAGCAGTTACCAACAAGGTGAAAAACTGTTTTTT.